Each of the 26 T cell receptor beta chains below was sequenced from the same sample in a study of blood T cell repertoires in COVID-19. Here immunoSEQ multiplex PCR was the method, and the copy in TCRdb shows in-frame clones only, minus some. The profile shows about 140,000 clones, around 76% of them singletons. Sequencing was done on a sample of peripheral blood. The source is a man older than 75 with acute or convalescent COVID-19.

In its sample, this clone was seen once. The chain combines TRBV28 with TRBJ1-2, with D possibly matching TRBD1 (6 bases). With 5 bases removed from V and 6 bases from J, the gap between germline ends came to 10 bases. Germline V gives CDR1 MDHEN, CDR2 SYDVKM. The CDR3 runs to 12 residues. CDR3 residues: CASSRTVNGYTF. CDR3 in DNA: TGTGCCAGCAGTCGGACAGTAAATGGCTACACCTTC.

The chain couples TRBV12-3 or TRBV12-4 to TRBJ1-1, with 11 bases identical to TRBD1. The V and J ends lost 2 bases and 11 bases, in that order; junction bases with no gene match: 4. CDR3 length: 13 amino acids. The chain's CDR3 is CASSLKDRGLAFF. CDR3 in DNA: TGTGCCAGCAGTTTAAAGGACAGGGGGCTGGCTTTCTTT.

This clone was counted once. The CDR3: CASSLSGTGSAKLFF. As DNA, the CDR3 is TGCGCCAGCAGCTTATCCGGGACAGGGAGCGCAAAACTGTTTTTT. The chain employs TRBV5-1 and TRBJ1-4; TRBD1 aligns across 9 bases. Looked up from germline, CDR1 is SGHRS and CDR2 is YFSETQ. The trim removed 2 bases at V and 10 bases at J, leaving 9 bases unmatched. This CDR3 spans 15 amino acids. The full variable domain, in which reference TRBV5-1 and TRBJ1-4 provide the parts outside the CDR3, is KAGVTQTPRYLIKTRGQQVTLSCSPISGHRSVSWYQQTPGQGLQFLFEYFSETQRNKGNFPGRFSGRQFSNSRSEMNVSTLELGDSALYLCASSLSGTGSAKLFFGSGTQLSVL.

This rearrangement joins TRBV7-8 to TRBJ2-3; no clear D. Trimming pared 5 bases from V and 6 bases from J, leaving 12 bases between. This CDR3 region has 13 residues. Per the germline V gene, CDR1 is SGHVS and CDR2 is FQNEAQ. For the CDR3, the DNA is TGTGCCAGCAGCCGCCGGGTCTCGGATACGCAGTATTTT. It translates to CASSRRVSDTQYF.

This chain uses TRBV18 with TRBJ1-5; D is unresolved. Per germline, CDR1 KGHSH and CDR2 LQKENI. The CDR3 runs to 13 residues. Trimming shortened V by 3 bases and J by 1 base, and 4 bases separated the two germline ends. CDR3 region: CASSPGSNQPQHF. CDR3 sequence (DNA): TGTGCCAGCTCACCCGGGAGCAATCAGCCCCAGCATTTT.

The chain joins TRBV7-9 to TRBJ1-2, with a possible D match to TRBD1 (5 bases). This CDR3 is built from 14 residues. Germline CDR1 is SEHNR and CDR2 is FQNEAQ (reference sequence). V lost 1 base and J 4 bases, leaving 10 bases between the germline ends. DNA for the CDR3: TGTGCCAGCAGCTTAGGGGGCTTCTCCTATGGCTACACCTTC. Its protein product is CASSLGGFSYGYTF.

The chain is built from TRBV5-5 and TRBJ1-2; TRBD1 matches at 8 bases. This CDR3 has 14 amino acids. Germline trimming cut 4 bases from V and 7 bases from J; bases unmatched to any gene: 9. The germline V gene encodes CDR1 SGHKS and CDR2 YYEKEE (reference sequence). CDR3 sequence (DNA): TGTGCCAGCAGCCCACAGGGGGAAAGGTTTGGCTACACCTTC. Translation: CASSPQGERFGYTF.

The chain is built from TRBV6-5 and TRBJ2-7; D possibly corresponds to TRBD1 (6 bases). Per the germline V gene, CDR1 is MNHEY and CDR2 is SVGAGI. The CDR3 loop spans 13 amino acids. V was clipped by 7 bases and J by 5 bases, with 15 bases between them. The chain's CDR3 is CASKSSDRHEQYF. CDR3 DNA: TGTGCCAGCAAATCCTCCGACAGGCACGAGCAGTACTTC.

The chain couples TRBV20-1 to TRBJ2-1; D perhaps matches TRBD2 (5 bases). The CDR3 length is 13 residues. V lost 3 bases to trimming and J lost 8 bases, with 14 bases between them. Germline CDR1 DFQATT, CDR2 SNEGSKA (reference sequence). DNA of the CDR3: TGCAGTGCTAGTCCAAGCGGAGTCGATGAGCAGTTCTTC. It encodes CSASPSGVDEQFF.

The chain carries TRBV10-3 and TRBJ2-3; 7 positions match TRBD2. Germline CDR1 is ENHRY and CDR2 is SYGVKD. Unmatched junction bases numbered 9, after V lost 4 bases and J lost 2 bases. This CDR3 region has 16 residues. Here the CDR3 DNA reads TGTGCCATCAGTGCTCAAGCGGGGCCTAACACAGATACGCAGTATTTT. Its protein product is CAISAQAGPNTDTQYF.

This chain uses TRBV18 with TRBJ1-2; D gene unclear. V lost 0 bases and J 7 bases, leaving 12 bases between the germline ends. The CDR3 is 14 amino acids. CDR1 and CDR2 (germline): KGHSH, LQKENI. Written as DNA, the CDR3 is TGTGCCAGCTCACCACCGTCTTTCAACGGTGGCTACACCTTC. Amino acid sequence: CASSPPSFNGGYTF.

The CDR3 loop is CASSLGSGGVYEQYF. Written as DNA, the CDR3 is TGTGCCAGCAGCTTAGGGTCCGGGGGGGTCTACGAGCAGTACTTC. The chain employs TRBV7-2 and TRBJ2-7; 8 bases are shared with TRBD2. Germline CDR1 and CDR2: SGHTA and FQGNSA. Trimming cost V 1 base and J 3 bases; bases outside gene matches: 5. The CDR3 is made up of 15 amino acids.

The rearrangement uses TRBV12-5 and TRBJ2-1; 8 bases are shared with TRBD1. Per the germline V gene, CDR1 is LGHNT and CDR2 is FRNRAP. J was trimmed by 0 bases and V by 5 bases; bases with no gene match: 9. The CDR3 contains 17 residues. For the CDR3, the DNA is TGTGCTAGTGGTCCCGGGACAGGACCCTCCTCCTACAATGAGCAGTTCTTC. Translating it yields CASGPGTGPSSYNEQFF.

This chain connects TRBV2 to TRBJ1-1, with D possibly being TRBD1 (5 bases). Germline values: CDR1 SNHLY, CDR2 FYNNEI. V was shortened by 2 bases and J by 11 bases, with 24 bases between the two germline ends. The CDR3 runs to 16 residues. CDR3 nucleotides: TGTGCCAGCAGTGAACGGGCTGGAGGGGCCCTGACTGGGGCTTTCTTT. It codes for CASSERAGGALTGAFF.

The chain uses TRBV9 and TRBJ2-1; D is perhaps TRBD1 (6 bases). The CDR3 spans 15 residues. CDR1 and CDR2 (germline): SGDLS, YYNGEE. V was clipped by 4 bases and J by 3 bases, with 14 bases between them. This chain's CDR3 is CASSPRQEIYNEQFF. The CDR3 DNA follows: TGTGCCAGCAGCCCTCGACAGGAAATCTACAATGAGCAGTTCTTC.

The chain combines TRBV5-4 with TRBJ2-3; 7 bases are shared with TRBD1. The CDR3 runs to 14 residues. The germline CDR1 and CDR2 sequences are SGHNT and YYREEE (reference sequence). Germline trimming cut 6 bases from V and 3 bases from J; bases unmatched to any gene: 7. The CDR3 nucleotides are TGTGCCAGCACCTTCAGGGGGTTTACAGATACGCAGTATTTT. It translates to CASTFRGFTDTQYF.

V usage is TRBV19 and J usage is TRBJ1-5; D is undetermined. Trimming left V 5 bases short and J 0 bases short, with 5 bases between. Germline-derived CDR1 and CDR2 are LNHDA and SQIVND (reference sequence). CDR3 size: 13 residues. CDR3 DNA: TGTGCCAGTAGTGGAGATAGCAATCAGCCCCAGCATTTT. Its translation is CASSGDSNQPQHF.

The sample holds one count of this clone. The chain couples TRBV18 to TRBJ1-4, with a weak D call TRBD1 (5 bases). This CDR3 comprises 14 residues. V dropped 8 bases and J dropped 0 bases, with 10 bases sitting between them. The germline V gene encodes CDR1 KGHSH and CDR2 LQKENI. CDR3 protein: CASHTGTTNEKLFF. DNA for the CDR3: TGTGCCAGCCACACAGGAACAACTAATGAAAAACTGTTTTTT. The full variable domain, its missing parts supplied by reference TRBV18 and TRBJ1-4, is NAGVMQNPRHLVRRRGQEARLRCSPMKGHSHVYWYRQLPEEGLKFMVYLQKENIIDESGMPKERFSAEFPKEGPSILRIQQVVRGDSAAYFCASHTGTTNEKLFFGSGTQLSVL.

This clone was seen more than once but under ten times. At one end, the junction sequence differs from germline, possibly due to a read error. As DNA, the CDR3 is TGTGCCAGCAGTTTGGACAGGGGCTATGGCTACACCTTC. Its translation: CASSLDRGYGYTF. This chain joins TRBV5-6 and TRBJ1-2, with 9 bases identical to TRBD1. The CDR3 contains 13 residues. Germline CDR1 SGHDT, CDR2 YYEEEE.

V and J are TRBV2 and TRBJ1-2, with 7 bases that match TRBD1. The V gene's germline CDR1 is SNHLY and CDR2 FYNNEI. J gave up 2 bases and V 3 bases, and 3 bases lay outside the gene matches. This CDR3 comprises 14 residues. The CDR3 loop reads CASSDETGNYGYTF. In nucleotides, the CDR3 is TGTGCCAGCAGTGACGAGACAGGGAACTATGGCTACACCTTC.

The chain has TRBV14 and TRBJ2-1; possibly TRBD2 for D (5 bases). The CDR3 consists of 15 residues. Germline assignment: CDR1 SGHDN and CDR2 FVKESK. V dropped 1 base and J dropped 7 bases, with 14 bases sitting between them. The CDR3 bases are TGTGCCAGCAGCCAAGGAGGGCTGCGAAGGAATGAGCAGTTCTTC. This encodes CASSQGGLRRNEQFF.

The DNA for the CDR3 is TGTGCCAGCAGCAACACGGACACCCGCACCGGGGAGCTGTTTTTT. Translated: CASSNTDTRTGELFF. The chain couples TRBV3-1 (or the pseudogene TRBV3-2) to TRBJ2-2; possibly TRBD1 for D (5 bases). V lost 5 bases, J lost 4 bases, and 14 bases lay in between. Germline CDR1 is LGHDT and CDR2 is YNNKEL (reference sequence). The CDR3 is 15 amino acids.

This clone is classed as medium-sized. In DNA, the CDR3 is TGTGCCAGCAGCTCCTCCTCGACAGGAGTGAATGAAAAACTGTTTTTT. This codes for CASSSSSTGVNEKLFF. The chain employs TRBV7-9 and TRBJ1-4; D might be TRBD1 (6 bases). The CDR3 is made up of 16 amino acids. Trimming took 4 bases from V and 5 from J, leaving 17 bases between them. CDR1 SEHNR and CDR2 FQNEAQ come from the germline V gene (reference sequence).

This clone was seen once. CDR3 loop: CASSISGGAVNEQFF. Written as DNA, the CDR3 is TGTGCCAGCAGCATTAGCGGGGGGGCGGTCAATGAGCAGTTCTTC. J is TRBJ2-1 and V is TRBV6-5, with 11 bases aligning to TRBD2. CDR1 and CDR2 from the germline V gene are MNHEY and SVGAGI. V was clipped by 6 bases and J by 6 bases; unmatched bases: 7. The CDR3 length is 15 residues.

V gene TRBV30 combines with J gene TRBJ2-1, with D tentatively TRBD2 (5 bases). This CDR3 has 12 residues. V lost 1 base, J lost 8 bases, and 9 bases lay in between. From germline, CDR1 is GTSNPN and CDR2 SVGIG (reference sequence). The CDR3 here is CAWSALAYEQFF. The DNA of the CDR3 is TGTGCCTGGAGTGCTCTAGCATATGAGCAGTTCTTC.

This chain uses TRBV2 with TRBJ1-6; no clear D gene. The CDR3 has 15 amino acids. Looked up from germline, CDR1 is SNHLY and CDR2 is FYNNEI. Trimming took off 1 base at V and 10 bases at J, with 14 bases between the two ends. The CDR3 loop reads CASSEVPGMVSPLHF. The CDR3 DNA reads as TGTGCCAGCAGTGAAGTCCCGGGGATGGTATCACCCCTCCACTTT.